This T cell receptor beta chain was recovered during a study of PD-1 blockade in mismatch repair-deficient tumors. The overall study: All were previously treated, progressing patients with over 9 mismatch repair-deficient cancer types.

V was pared by 3 bases and J by 1 base, with 14 bases between. The CDR3 sequence is 16 residues long. The V gene's germline CDR1 is SGHAT and CDR2 FQNNGV. Mismatch repair deficiency was confirmed in all patients, by PCR or immunohistochemistry. Profiling relied on immunoSEQ multiplex PCR, and the TCRdb table lists in-frame clones only, not all of them. The sample lists around 40,000 clones, approximately 80% occurring once. The chain links TRBV11-2 to TRBJ2-3; D is possibly TRBD2 (6 bases). The sequencing used PBMCs, collected 38 to 40 weeks after starting pembrolizumab. The TCR originated in an adult with mismatch repair-deficient cancer. CDR3 region: CASSFFGRDGTDTQYF. As DNA, the CDR3 is TGTGCCAGCAGCTTCTTCGGGCGGGACGGCACAGATACGCAGTATTTT.